This T cell receptor beta chain derives from a study of blood T cells in healthy people across ages. Germline V gives CDR1 KGHSH, CDR2 LQKENI. The CDR3 consists of 17 residues. Trimming shortened V by 2 bases and J by 0 bases, and 14 bases separated the two germline ends. Through a sample-barcoded 5' primer and a J-beta primer mix, a second PCR was run for roughly 7 to 11 cycles. Via MiXCR, TCRdb re-called the 5' RACE reads, giving one row per CDR3 protein. The sample includes 650,000 or so distinct CDR3 sequences, more than 45% of them seen just once. Material for sequencing was blood. This TCR was sampled from a woman of 80 years or more in good health. The chain couples TRBV18 to TRBJ1-3; tentative D call: TRBD1 (6 bases). The CDR3 region is CASSPYGQLISGNTIYF. The DNA of the CDR3 is TGTGCCAGCTCACCATACGGACAGTTGATCTCTGGAAACACCATATATTTT.